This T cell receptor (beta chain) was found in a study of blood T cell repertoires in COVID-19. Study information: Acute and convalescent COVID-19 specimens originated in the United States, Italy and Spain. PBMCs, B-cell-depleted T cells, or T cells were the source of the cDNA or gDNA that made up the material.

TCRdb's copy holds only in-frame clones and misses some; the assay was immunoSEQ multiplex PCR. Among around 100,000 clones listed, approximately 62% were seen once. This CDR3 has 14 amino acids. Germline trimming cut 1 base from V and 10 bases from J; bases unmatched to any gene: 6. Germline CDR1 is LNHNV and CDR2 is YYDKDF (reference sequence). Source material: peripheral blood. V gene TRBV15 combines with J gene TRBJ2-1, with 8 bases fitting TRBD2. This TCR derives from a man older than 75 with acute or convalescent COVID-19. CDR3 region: CATSRGSGRTEQFF. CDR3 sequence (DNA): TGTGCCACCAGCAGAGGAAGCGGGAGAACCGAGCAGTTCTTC.